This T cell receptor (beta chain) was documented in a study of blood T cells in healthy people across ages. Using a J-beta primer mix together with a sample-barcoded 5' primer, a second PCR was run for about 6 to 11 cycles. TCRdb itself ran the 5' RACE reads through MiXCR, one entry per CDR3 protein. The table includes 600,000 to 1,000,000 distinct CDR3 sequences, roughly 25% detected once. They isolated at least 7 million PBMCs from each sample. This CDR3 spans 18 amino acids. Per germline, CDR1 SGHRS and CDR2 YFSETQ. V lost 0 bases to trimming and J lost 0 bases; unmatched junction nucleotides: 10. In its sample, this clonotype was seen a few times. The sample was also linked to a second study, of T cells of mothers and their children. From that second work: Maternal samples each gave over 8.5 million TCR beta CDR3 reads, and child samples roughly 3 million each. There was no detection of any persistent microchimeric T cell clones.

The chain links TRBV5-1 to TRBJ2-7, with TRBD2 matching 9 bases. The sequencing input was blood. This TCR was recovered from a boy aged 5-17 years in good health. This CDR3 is CASSLALLAGQDSYEQYF. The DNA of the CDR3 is TGCGCCAGCAGCTTGGCTCTGCTAGCGGGGCAGGACTCCTACGAGCAGTACTTC.